Below are 13 T cell receptor beta chains sequenced from a single sample in a study of OX40 agonist ivuxolimab in advanced cancers. TCRdb's copy holds only in-frame clones and misses some; the assay was immunoSEQ multiplex PCR. The data show 50,000 to 65,000 clones, with around nine tenths seen just once and about 1% held by the top ten. The sequences come from CD4+ or CD8+ T cells sorted from blood, collected in a trial of the OX40 agonist ivuxolimab. These receptors were collected from an adult with an advanced solid tumor such as melanoma, head and neck, liver or kidney cancer.

The genes are TRBV5-6 and TRBJ2-4, with TRBD1 matching 8 bases. CDR3 size: 19 residues. In germline, CDR1 is SGHDT, CDR2 YYEEEE. Trimming cost V 0 bases and J 0 bases; bases outside gene matches: 11. The CDR3 loop is CASSLGPGGDYLAKNIQYF. The CDR3 DNA is TGTGCCAGCAGCTTGGGACCAGGGGGCGACTACTTAGCCAAAAACATTCAGTACTTC.

The J gene is TRBJ1-1, the V gene TRBV4-1; the match to TRBD1 covers 10 bases. The CDR3 runs 14 residues. CDR1 and CDR2 from the germline V gene are MGHRA and YSYEKL. With V trimmed by 2 bases and J by 6 bases, 3 bases remained unmatched. CDR3 sequence: CASSQRQGAAEAFF. CDR3 bases: TGCGCCAGCAGCCAAAGACAGGGGGCGGCTGAAGCTTTCTTT.

The chain employs TRBV4-3 and TRBJ2-5, with 9 positions matching TRBD2. Germline assignment: CDR1 LGHNA and CDR2 YSLEER. The CDR3 is 15 residues long. The ends lost 1 base at V and 4 bases at J; junction bases unmatched: 4. CDR3 nucleotides: TGCGCCAGCAGCCAAGGGAGCGGGAGGCTAGAGACCCAGTACTTC. Translation gives CASSQGSGRLETQYF.

The chain uses TRBV15 and TRBJ2-7; no firm D call. V was trimmed by 11 bases and J by 5 bases, leaving 16 bases between them. The CDR3 covers 12 residues. The germline V gene encodes CDR1 LNHNV and CDR2 YYDKDF (reference sequence). CDR3 region: CASLPKGHEQYF. In DNA form, the CDR3 reads TGTGCCTCCCTCCCGAAGGGCCACGAGCAGTACTTC.

The chain links TRBV5-1 to TRBJ2-4; D ambiguous. This CDR3 spans 14 amino acids. CDR1 is SGHRS and CDR2 is YFSETQ in the germline V gene. V was pared by 8 bases and J by 7 bases, with 19 bases between. The CDR3 DNA reads TGCGCCAGTCAAGCCCAGTCGAGTCCTAACATTCAGTACTTC. Encoded protein: CASQAQSSPNIQYF.

The V and J genes are TRBV7-2 and TRBJ2-7; 9 positions match TRBD2. The CDR3 sequence is 16 residues long. V gave up 5 bases and J gave up 6 bases; unmatched junction bases: 14. Looked up from germline, CDR1 is SGHTA and CDR2 is FQGNSA. The CDR3 nucleotides are TGTGCCAGCAGCCCCCGGGTTGCGGGAGGGACCCTCGAGCAGTACTTC. This gives the protein CASSPRVAGGTLEQYF.

CDR3 coding DNA: TGCAGCGTTGAGGTCCAAGAGACCCAGTACTTC. It is translated as CSVEVQETQYF. The chain recombines TRBV29-1 with TRBJ2-5; no clear D. V gave up 3 bases and J gave up 1 base, with 3 bases separating them. Germline CDR1 and CDR2: SQVTM and ANQGSEA. The length of the CDR3 is 11 residues.

The chain carries TRBV7-2 and TRBJ2-1, with 7 bases matching TRBD2. CDR1 and CDR2 (germline): SGHTA, FQGNSA. With 4 bases clipped from V and 9 bases from J, the junction kept 12 bases outside the gene matches. The CDR3 consists of 15 residues. CDR3 residues: CASSSRREYHGEQFF. For the CDR3, the DNA is TGTGCCAGCAGCTCCCGGCGGGAGTATCACGGTGAGCAGTTCTTC.

The chain employs TRBV7-8 and TRBJ2-1, with 12 bases aligning to TRBD2. This CDR3 has 15 residues. Looked up from germline, CDR1 is SGHVS and CDR2 is FQNEAQ. The ends lost 1 base at V and 8 bases at J; junction bases unmatched: 3. CDR3 in DNA: TGTGCCAGCAGCTTAGAGACTAGCGGGAGCTATGAGCAGTTCTTC. Amino acids: CASSLETSGSYEQFF.

The chain employs TRBV19 and TRBJ2-5; D not resolved. In germline, CDR1 is LNHDA, CDR2 SQIVND (reference sequence). CDR3 size: 14 residues. V lost 2 bases to trimming and J lost 5 bases, with 12 bases between them. The CDR3 DNA reads as TGTGCCAGTAGTATACGGTCACCCGGGGAGACCCAGTACTTC. Translating it yields CASSIRSPGETQYF. Together with reference TRBV19 and TRBJ2-5, the CDR3 gives the full variable domain: DGGITQSPKYLFRKEGQNVTLSCEQNLNHDAMYWYRQDPGQGLRLIYYSQIVNDFQKGDIAEGYSVSREKKESFPLTVTSAQKNPTAFYLCASSIRSPGETQYFGPGTRLLVL.

The genes are TRBV19 and TRBJ1-2, with a possible D match to TRBD1 (6 bases). The CDR3 has 13 amino acids. V lost 5 bases, J lost 4 bases, and 11 bases lay in between. CDR1 and CDR2 from the germline V gene are LNHDA and SQIVND (reference sequence). The CDR3 is CASSYREPYGYTF. In DNA form, the CDR3 reads TGTGCCAGTAGTTACAGGGAACCCTATGGCTACACCTTC.

The V call is TRBV18, the J call TRBJ2-7, with 10 bases fitting TRBD1. In germline, CDR1 is KGHSH, CDR2 LQKENI. This CDR3 is built from 17 residues. The J segment lost 6 bases and the V segment lost 7 bases, leaving 18 bases of the junction unmatched. The CDR3, as DNA: TGTGCCAGCTTTTCTGGACCCGGGACAGGGGACGTGAGCGAGCAGTACTTC. It codes for CASFSGPGTGDVSEQYF.

This chain joins TRBV19 and TRBJ2-7; D is perhaps TRBD1 (6 bases). This CDR3 region has 14 residues. The V end lost 3 bases, the J end lost 6 bases, and 15 bases lay between the germline ends. In germline, CDR1 is LNHDA, CDR2 SQIVND (reference sequence). The chain's CDR3 is CASSIRQGIGEQYF. Written as DNA, the CDR3 is TGTGCCAGTAGTATCCGGCAGGGGATCGGCGAGCAGTACTTC. The whole variable domain, filled in from reference TRBV19 and TRBJ2-7, reads DGGITQSPKYLFRKEGQNVTLSCEQNLNHDAMYWYRQDPGQGLRLIYYSQIVNDFQKGDIAEGYSVSREKKESFPLTVTSAQKNPTAFYLCASSIRQGIGEQYFGPGTRLTVT.